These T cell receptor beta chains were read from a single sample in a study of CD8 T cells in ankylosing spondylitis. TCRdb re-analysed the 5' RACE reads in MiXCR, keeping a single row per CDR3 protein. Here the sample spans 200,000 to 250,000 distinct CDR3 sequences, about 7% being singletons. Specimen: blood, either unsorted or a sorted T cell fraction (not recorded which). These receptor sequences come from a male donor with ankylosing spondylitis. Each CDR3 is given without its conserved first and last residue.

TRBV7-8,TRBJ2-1,ASSLRLAWEQF
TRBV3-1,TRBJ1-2,ASSQRQTTNYGYT
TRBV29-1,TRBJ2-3,SVKGALRVHTQY
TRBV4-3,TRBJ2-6,ASSQDRVTGANVLT
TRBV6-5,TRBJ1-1,ASSYSRGGQPEAF
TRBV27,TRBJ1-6,ASKQASEGNSPLH
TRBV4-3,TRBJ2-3,ASSQGSQTTGDTQY
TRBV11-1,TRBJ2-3,ASSGTWTGTPDTQY
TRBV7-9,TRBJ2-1,ASSSGQVF
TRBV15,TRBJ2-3,ATSKLAGVVSDTQY
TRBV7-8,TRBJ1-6,ASSFPQGQNSPLH
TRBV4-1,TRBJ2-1,ASSQGLATYNEQF
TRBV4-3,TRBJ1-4,ASSQEDRDNEKLF
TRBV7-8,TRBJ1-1,ASSSLGARGAF
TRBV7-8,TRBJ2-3,ASSPVLAGGGTDTQY
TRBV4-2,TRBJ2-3,ASSLKTSGGAGPTDTQY
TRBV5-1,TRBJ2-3,ASSGGGPVGQY
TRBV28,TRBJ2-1,ASSGGEGEPILEQF
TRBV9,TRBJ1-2,ASSTSTGLNYGYT
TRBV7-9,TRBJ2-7,ASSFTLAGLYEQY
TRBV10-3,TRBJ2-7,AIRRERYEQY
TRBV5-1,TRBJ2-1,ASSLAPTEQF
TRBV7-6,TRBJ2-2,ASSFTETRGTGELF
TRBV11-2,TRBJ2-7,ASSLVQTAIEQY
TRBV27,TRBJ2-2,ASSEGQQLNTGELF
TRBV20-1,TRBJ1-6,SAQDRGHRVLDSPLH
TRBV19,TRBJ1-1,ASRVENTEAF
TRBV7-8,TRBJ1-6,ASSLPTGQGKSPLH
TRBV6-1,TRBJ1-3,ASSPGRSSGNTIY
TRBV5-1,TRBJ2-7,ASSLAEGTPYEQY
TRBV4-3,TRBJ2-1,ASSRKSRRGEQF
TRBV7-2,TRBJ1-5,ASSLPPQAQH
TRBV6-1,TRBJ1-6,ASTGNRGTNSPLH
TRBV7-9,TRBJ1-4,AGTGLGEKLF
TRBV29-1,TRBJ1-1,SVEPLNTEAF
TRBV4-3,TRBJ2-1,ASSQRTGGKNEQF
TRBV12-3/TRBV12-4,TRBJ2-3,ASSLAAGVPTDTQY
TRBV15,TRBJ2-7,ATSRALAEPYEQY
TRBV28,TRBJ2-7,ASSLQGMMYEQY
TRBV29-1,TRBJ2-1,SGTARSYNEQF
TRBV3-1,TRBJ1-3,ASTTFGQISSGNTIY
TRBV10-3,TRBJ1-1,AIWEGGGATEAF
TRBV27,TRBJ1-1,ASSFIGGGTEAF
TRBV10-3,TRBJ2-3,ATTGAPDTQY
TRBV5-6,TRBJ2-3,ASSAGLTTDTQY
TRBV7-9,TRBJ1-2,ASSGDRGGGYT
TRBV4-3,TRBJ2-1,ASSQGLSGGRYNEQF
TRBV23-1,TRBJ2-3,ASSPRETANLQY
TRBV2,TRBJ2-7,ASSEKRETYEQY
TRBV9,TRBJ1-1,ASSVGVTEAF
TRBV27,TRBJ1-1,ASSSRGGRAF
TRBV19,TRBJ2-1,ASSIGGHNEQF
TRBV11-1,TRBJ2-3,ASSSGLAGGRDTQY
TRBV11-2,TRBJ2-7,ASSSVSVYEQY
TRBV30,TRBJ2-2,AWSSRTGELF
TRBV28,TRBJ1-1,ASSLTGGGNTEAF
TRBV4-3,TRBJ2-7,ASSQATGSYEQY